Detailed here is one T cell receptor (beta chain). The antigen is undetermined. One base away lies a much larger clone, so this may be a sequencing read error. The data stem from a study of T cells in Graves' hyperthyroidism and ophthalmopathy. Regarding the study as a whole: Most thyroid clonotypes with frequency above 0.001 were detected in blood.

Amplified TCR beta CDR3 regions came from RNA transcripts. The study used the HTBI primer set for a first-round RT-PCR of the TCR CDR3. TCRdb processed the multiplex PCR reads anew with MiXCR; each CDR3 protein has one entry. Seen here are some 600,000 distinct CDR3 sequences, around 13% observed once, and the top ten hold about 5.8%. There are 14 residues in the CDR3. Germline lookup yields CDR1 SQVTM and CDR2 ANQGSEA. Trimming took 7 bases from V and 0 from J, leaving 15 bases between them. Material: blood. This chain links TRBV29-1 with TRBJ1-1, with D tentatively TRBD1 (5 bases). This TCR was recovered from a woman in her thirties with Graves' hyperthyroidism that later progressed to Graves' ophthalmopathy. CDR3 protein: CSADTGAMNTEAFF. The CDR3 nucleotides are TGCAGCGCTGATACAGGTGCGATGAACACTGAAGCTTTCTTT. The variable domain in full, completed from reference TRBV29-1 and TRBJ1-1, reads SAVISQKPSRDICQRGTSLTIQCQVDSQVTMMFWYRQQPGQSLTLIATANQGSEATYESGFVIDKFPISRPNLTFSTLTVSNMSPEDSSIYLCSADTGAMNTEAFFGQGTRLTVV.